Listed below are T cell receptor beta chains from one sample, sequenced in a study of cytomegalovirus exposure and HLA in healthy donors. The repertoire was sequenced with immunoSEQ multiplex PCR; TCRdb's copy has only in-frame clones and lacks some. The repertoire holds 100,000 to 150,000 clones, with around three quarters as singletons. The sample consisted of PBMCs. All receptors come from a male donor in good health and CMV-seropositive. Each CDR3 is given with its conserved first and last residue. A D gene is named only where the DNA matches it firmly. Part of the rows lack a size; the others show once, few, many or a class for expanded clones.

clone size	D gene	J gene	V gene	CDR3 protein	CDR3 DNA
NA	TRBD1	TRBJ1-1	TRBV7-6	CASSSWTKQGANTEAFF	TGTGCCAGCAGCTCCTGGACGAAACAGGGGGCGAACACTGAAGCTTTCTTT
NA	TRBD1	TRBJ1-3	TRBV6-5	CASSSNRGSSGNTIYF	TGTGCCAGCAGTTCAAACAGGGGATCGTCTGGAAACACCATATATTTT
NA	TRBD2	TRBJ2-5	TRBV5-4	CASSLLAEGQETQYF	TGTGCCAGCAGCTTACTAGCGGAGGGGCAAGAGACCCAGTACTTC
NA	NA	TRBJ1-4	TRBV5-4	CASSLMGSNEKLFF	TGTGCCAGCAGCTTGATGGGCAGTAATGAAAAACTGTTTTTT
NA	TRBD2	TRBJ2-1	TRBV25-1	CASSETSGGAEQFF	TGTGCCAGCAGTGAGACTAGCGGGGGGGCGGAGCAGTTCTTC
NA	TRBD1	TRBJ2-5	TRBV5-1	CASSSAGTDEETQYF	TGCGCCAGCAGCTCCGCCGGGACAGATGAAGAGACCCAGTACTTC
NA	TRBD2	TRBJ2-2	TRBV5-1	CASSGSSGRVTGELFF	TGCGCCAGCAGCGGATCTAGCGGGAGGGTTACCGGGGAGCTGTTTTTT
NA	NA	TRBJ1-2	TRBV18	CASSPPNRAYGYTF	TGTGCCAGCTCACCACCCAACAGGGCCTATGGCTACACCTTC
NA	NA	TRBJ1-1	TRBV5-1	CASSGSGFSEAFF	TGCGCCAGCAGCGGCTCAGGGTTTTCTGAAGCTTTCTTT
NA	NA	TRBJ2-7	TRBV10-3	CAISGSDRSYEQYF	TGTGCCATCAGTGGATCCGACAGGAGCTACGAGCAGTACTTC
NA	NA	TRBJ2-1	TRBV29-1	CSVLRDSNEQFF	TGCAGCGTTCTGAGAGACAGCAATGAGCAGTTCTTC
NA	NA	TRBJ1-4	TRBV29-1	CSVALGGVREKLFF	TGCAGCGTCGCTCTTGGTGGAGTCCGGGAAAAACTGTTTTTT
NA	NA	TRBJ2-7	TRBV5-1	CASSSAQDPYEQYF	TGCGCCAGCAGCTCTGCACAGGACCCCTACGAGCAGTACTTC
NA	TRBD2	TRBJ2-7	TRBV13	CASSLGLADPYEQYF	TGTGCCAGCAGCTTAGGACTAGCGGACCCCTACGAGCAGTACTTC
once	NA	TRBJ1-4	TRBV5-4	CASSLEGPREKLFF	TGTGCCAGCAGCTTGGAGGGGCCCCGGGAGAAACTGTTTTTT
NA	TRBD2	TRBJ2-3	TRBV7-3	CASSLTPRLAGVGFTDTQYF	TGTGCCAGCAGCTTGACCCCCCGACTAGCGGGAGTTGGGTTTACAGATACGCAGTATTTT
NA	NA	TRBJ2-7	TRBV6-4	CASSKSSTGGDEQYF	TGTGCCAGCAGTAAATCCTCCACAGGGGGGGACGAGCAGTACTTC
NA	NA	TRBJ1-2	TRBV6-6	CASSYSGGAGYTF	TGTGCCAGCAGTTACTCGGGGGGAGCCGGCTACACCTTC
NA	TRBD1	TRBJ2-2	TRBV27	CASSRTFRAGGTGELFF	TGTGCCAGCAGTAGAACCTTCCGAGCAGGGGGCACCGGGGAGCTGTTTTTT
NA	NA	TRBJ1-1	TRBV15	CATSRDSSGTEAFF	TGTGCCACCAGCAGAGACTCTAGCGGCACTGAAGCTTTCTTT
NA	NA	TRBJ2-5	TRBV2	CASGAETQYF	TGTGCCAGCGGGGCGGAGACCCAGTACTTC
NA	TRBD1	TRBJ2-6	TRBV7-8	CASSSPWDRVGGANGLTF	TGTGCCAGCAGCTCACCCTGGGACAGGGTCGGCGGGGCCAACGGCCTGACTTTC
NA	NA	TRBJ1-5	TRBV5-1	CASSLDDSPDQPQHF	TGCGCCAGCAGCTTGGACGACAGCCCCGATCAGCCCCAGCATTTT
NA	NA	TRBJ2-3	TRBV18	CASSVTRSLTDTQYF	TGTGCCAGCTCCGTAACTAGGTCCCTGACAGATACGCAGTATTTT
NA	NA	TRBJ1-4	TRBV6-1	CATRLGMTNEKLFF	TGTGCCACCCGACTCGGAATGACTAATGAAAAACTGTTTTTT